The 22 T cell receptor beta chains reported below all come from one sample, sequenced in a study of cytomegalovirus exposure and HLA in healthy donors. Primers for the PCR totalled 60 Vbeta and 13 Jbeta. Profiling relied on immunoSEQ multiplex PCR, and the TCRdb table lists in-frame clones only, not all of them. The sample comprises around 190,000 clones, about 80% of which are singletons, and around 1.9% rests with the top ten. The sequencing input was PBMCs. The receptor source for this set is a man younger than 45 in good health and CMV-seronegative.

The chain carries TRBV28 and TRBJ2-1; TRBD2 is a possible D gene (6 bases). The CDR3 is 15 amino acids. V gave up 6 bases and J gave up 0 bases, with 12 bases separating them. Germline V lookup: CDR1 MDHEN, CDR2 SYDVKM. The CDR3 nucleotides read TGTGCCAGCAGCTTTAGGGAGGACTCCTACAATGAGCAGTTCTTC. It codes for CASSFREDSYNEQFF.

A few counts support this clone. The chain couples TRBV5-4 to TRBJ1-4; TRBD1 might be the D (5 bases). Germline V gene lookup returns CDR1 SGHNT and CDR2 YYREEE (reference sequence). Trimming left V 7 bases short and J 8 bases short, with 12 bases between. The CDR3 has 12 amino acids. The CDR3 reads CASGGGSEKLFF. For the CDR3, the DNA is TGTGCCAGCGGGGGGGGTAGCGAAAAACTGTTTTTT.

This chain connects TRBV7-9 to TRBJ2-7, with D tentatively TRBD1 (7 bases). The CDR3 runs to 15 residues. Germline V gives CDR1 SEHNR, CDR2 FQNEAQ (reference sequence). V dropped 3 bases and J dropped 1 base, with 13 bases sitting between them. The CDR3 DNA reads as TGTGCCAGCAGCTTGGAGGGGGCCGGGTCCTACGAGCAGTACTTC. It encodes CASSLEGAGSYEQYF.

This chain uses TRBV7-2 with TRBJ2-3; TRBD1 agrees at 7 bases. The CDR3 sequence is 15 residues long. After removal of 5 bases from V and 3 bases from J, the junction contained 8 bases not matched to a gene. In germline, CDR1 is SGHTA, CDR2 FQGNSA. In DNA, the CDR3 is TGTGCCAGCAGCATAAACACAGGGGCTACAGATACGCAGTATTTT. It yields the protein CASSINTGATDTQYF.

The J gene is TRBJ1-2, the V gene TRBV28; 9 nucleotides line up with TRBD1. The length of the CDR3 is 13 residues. The germline CDR1 and CDR2 sequences are MDHEN and SYDVKM. With V trimmed by 3 bases and J by 8 bases, 4 bases remained unmatched. As DNA, the CDR3 is TGTGCCAGCAGTTTCCGGGACAGGGACGGCTACACCTTC. Encoded protein: CASSFRDRDGYTF.

The V gene is TRBV6-1, the J gene TRBJ2-3, with TRBD2 identical over 9 bases. The V and J ends lost 10 bases and 2 bases, in that order; junction bases with no gene match: 4. The CDR3 runs 13 residues. Germline V gene sequence: CDR1 MNHNS, CDR2 SASEGT. The CDR3 region is CATPGLATDTQYF. The CDR3 DNA follows: TGTGCCACCCCGGGACTAGCCACAGATACGCAGTATTTT.

The gene calls are TRBV28 and TRBJ2-2; TRBD2 matches 11 bases. Germline V gene data show CDR1 as MDHEN and CDR2 as SYDVKM. With 7 bases clipped from V and 4 bases from J, the junction kept 14 bases outside the gene matches. The CDR3 length is 18 residues. The CDR3 DNA follows: TGTGCCAGCACCTACCCGCGGCCCGGGACTAGCGGCACCGGGGAGCTGTTTTTT. This encodes CASTYPRPGTSGTGELFF.

The rearrangement links TRBV13 to TRBJ1-2, with a weak D call TRBD1 (6 bases). This CDR3 spans 14 amino acids. The germline V gene encodes CDR1 PRHDT and CDR2 FYEKMQ (reference sequence). V dropped 2 bases and J dropped 4 bases, with 11 bases sitting between them. CDR3 nucleotide sequence: TGTGCCAGCAGCTTAAGGCAGGGGTCCTATGGCTACACCTTC. Its translation: CASSLRQGSYGYTF.

The chain employs TRBV19 and TRBJ1-2; 10 nucleotides line up with TRBD1. Germline V lookup: CDR1 LNHDA, CDR2 SQIVND (reference sequence). V gave up 8 bases and J gave up 8 bases; unmatched junction bases: 5. This CDR3 region has 12 residues. The CDR3: CASGDRGRGYTF. CDR3 DNA sequence: TGTGCCAGTGGGGACAGGGGTAGGGGCTACACCTTC. The whole variable domain, remainder taken from reference TRBV19 and TRBJ1-2, is DGGITQSPKYLFRKEGQNVTLSCEQNLNHDAMYWYRQDPGQGLRLIYYSQIVNDFQKGDIAEGYSVSREKKESFPLTVTSAQKNPTAFYLCASGDRGRGYTFGSGTRLTVV.

This clone appeared a single time. The chain uses TRBV5-1 and TRBJ2-7, with D possibly matching TRBD2 (6 bases). This CDR3 has 14 residues. V dropped 5 bases and J dropped 3 bases, with 15 bases sitting between them. The V gene's germline CDR1 is SGHRS and CDR2 YFSETQ. CDR3 DNA: TGCGCCAGCAGACCGACTAGGAGTATCTACGAGCAGTACTTC. Its protein product is CASRPTRSIYEQYF. The full variable domain, with the rest looked up from reference TRBV5-1 and TRBJ2-7, is KAGVTQTPRYLIKTRGQQVTLSCSPISGHRSVSWYQQTPGQGLQFLFEYFSETQRNKGNFPGRFSGRQFSNSRSEMNVSTLELGDSALYLCASRPTRSIYEQYFGPGTRLTVT.

The genes are TRBV29-1 and TRBJ2-5, with D possibly being TRBD1 (6 bases). Germline V lookup: CDR1 SQVTM, CDR2 ANQGSEA. The CDR3 has 14 amino acids. The V gene lost 3 bases and the J gene lost 1 base, with 12 bases spanning the gap. The CDR3 region has the DNA TGCAGCGTTGAGAGATACAGGGTCCAAGAGACCCAGTACTTC. It yields the protein CSVERYRVQETQYF.

The CDR3 coding sequence is TGCGCCAGCAGCCAGACAGCGACAGGGGTCTACGAGCAGTACTTC. Translation gives CASSQTATGVYEQYF. The rearrangement joins TRBV4-1 to TRBJ2-5, with 8 bases aligning to TRBD1. The DNA end favors TRBJ2-7, so the J call may be wrong. This CDR3 is 15 amino acids long. Germline V gene sequence: CDR1 MGHRA, CDR2 YSYEKL.

This clone appeared a single time. The genes are TRBV11-3 and TRBJ2-3, with 8 bases lining up with TRBD1. CDR1 is SGHNT and CDR2 is YENEEA in the germline V gene. The CDR3 has 14 amino acids. V shed 5 bases, J shed 7 bases, and the junction held 8 bases outside the gene matches. CDR3 sequence: CASSDPGQDNTQYF. DNA for the CDR3: TGTGCCAGCAGCGATCCGGGACAGGACAATACGCAGTATTTT.

The chain carries TRBV6-1 and TRBJ2-6, with 13 nucleotides matching TRBD2. This CDR3 region has 20 residues. V was clipped by 3 bases and J by 4 bases; unmatched bases: 12. The germline CDR1 and CDR2 sequences are MNHNS and SASEGT. CDR3 protein: CASSDDWTSGSSGGANVLTF. The DNA for the CDR3 is TGTGCCAGCAGTGACGACTGGACTAGCGGGAGTTCGGGCGGGGCCAACGTCCTGACTTTC.

The CDR3 is CASSDSAFGVRPRGYTF. CDR3 nucleotides: TGTGCCAGCAGTGATTCGGCCTTTGGTGTGAGGCCGCGTGGCTACACCTTC. The V gene is TRBV6-1, the J gene TRBJ1-2, with D uncertain. CDR1 is MNHNS, CDR2 SASEGT, per germline. V was pared by 3 bases and J by 7 bases, with 24 bases between. This CDR3 is 17 amino acids long.

The rearrangement links TRBV7-9 to TRBJ1-5; 12 bases are a match to TRBD1. This CDR3 comprises 18 residues. J gave up 1 base and V 5 bases, and 9 bases lay outside the gene matches. The V gene's germline CDR1 is SEHNR and CDR2 FQNEAQ (reference sequence). This CDR3 reads CASSPGPGQGASNQPQHF. CDR3 nucleotides: TGTGCCAGCAGCCCCGGCCCGGGACAGGGGGCAAGCAATCAGCCCCAGCATTTT. The full variable domain, with the rest looked up from reference TRBV7-9 and TRBJ1-5, is DTGVSQNPRHKITKRGQNVTFRCDPISEHNRLYWYRQTLGQGPEFLTYFQNEAQLEKSRLLSDRFSAERPKGSFSTLEIQRTEQGDSAMYLCASSPGPGQGASNQPQHFGDGTRLSIL.

This clone was picked up a small number of times. J is TRBJ2-6 and V is TRBV5-6; 7 positions match TRBD1. This CDR3 is built from 18 residues. The junction had 12 bases not matched to a gene; V was cut back by 4 bases and J by 2 bases. In germline, CDR1 is SGHDT, CDR2 YYEEEE. The CDR3 DNA sequence: TGTGCCAGCAGCCAGATGACAGGGACCGACGCTGGGGCCAACGTCCTGACTTTC. Translation: CASSQMTGTDAGANVLTF.

The chain carries TRBV2 and TRBJ2-7; 7 bases fit TRBD1. The CDR3 sequence is 17 residues long. The germline gives CDR1 SNHLY, CDR2 FYNNEI. V shed 7 bases and J 2 bases; nucleotides not matched to a gene: 17. CDR3 in DNA: TGTGCCAGCATGATTAGTTCATCCGGGACAGAGACCTACGAGCAGTACTTC. Amino acid sequence: CASMISSSGTETYEQYF.

The table lists this clone with a few counts. This sequence joins TRBV29-1 and TRBJ2-7, with 8 positions matching TRBD1. J gave up 3 bases and V 5 bases, and 3 bases lay outside the gene matches. The CDR3 is 12 amino acids. Germline V gene data show CDR1 as SQVTM and CDR2 as ANQGSEA. The CDR3 spells CSVRGQGYEQYF. The DNA for the CDR3 is TGCAGCGTTCGCGGACAGGGCTACGAGCAGTACTTC.

This clone was detected a few times. V and J are TRBV7-7 and TRBJ2-2; 7 bases align to TRBD2. The V and J ends lost 1 base and 4 bases, in that order; junction bases with no gene match: 0. CDR1 is SSHAT, CDR2 FNYEAQ, per germline (reference sequence). The CDR3 runs to 14 residues. CDR3 sequence reads: CASSLGEGTGELFF. The CDR3 bases are TGTGCCAGCAGCTTAGGGGAGGGCACCGGGGAGCTGTTTTTT.

The chain has TRBV28 and TRBJ1-6; D gene unclear. Looked up from germline, CDR1 is MDHEN and CDR2 is SYDVKM. The germline V and J ends were trimmed by 5 bases and 0 bases, with 11 bases remaining between them. CDR3 length: 16 amino acids. The CDR3 DNA reads TGTGCCAGCAGTAACCCTCTGAGCTCCTATAATTCACCCCTCCACTTT. Translation: CASSNPLSSYNSPLHF. The whole variable domain, filled in from reference TRBV28 and TRBJ1-6, reads DVKVTQSSRYLVKRTGEKVFLECVQDMDHENMFWYRQDPGLGLRLIYFSYDVKMKEKGDIPEGYSVSREKKERFSLILESASTNQTSMYLCASSNPLSSYNSPLHFGNGTRLTVT.

The chain is built from TRBV10-3 and TRBJ2-1; TRBD2 matches at 9 bases. The V and J ends lost 6 bases and 2 bases, in that order; junction bases with no gene match: 11. The CDR3 has 17 residues. Germline V CDR1 and CDR2: ENHRY, SYGVKD. The CDR3 loop reads CAIRKTSGRPPYNEQFF. As DNA, the CDR3 is TGTGCCATCAGAAAGACTAGCGGACGGCCCCCCTACAATGAGCAGTTCTTC.